Below are 8 T cell receptor beta chains sequenced from a single sample in a study of T cell responses to AZD1222 COVID-19 vaccine. The data were produced by immunoSEQ multiplex PCR, yet TCRdb's version contains in-frame clones alone and is incomplete. The repertoire includes some 150,000 clones, approximately 89% of them detected once, and around 2.2% sits in the top ten. Sequencing used peripheral blood, obtained on day 0 of AZD1222 vaccination. Receptors were obtained from an adult in good health.

CDR3: CASSDRGRDTGELFF. As DNA, the CDR3 is TGTGCCAGCAGTGACAGGGGGCGAGACACCGGGGAGCTGTTTTTT. This chain links TRBV25-1 with TRBJ2-2; 8 bases align to TRBD1. Trimming removed 3 bases from V and 3 bases from J; junction bases left unmatched: 3. This CDR3 spans 15 amino acids. The germline V gene has CDR1 MGHDK and CDR2 SYGVNS. Together with reference TRBV25-1 and TRBJ2-2, the CDR3 gives the full variable domain: EADIYQTPRYLVIGTGKKITLECSQTMGHDKMYWYQQDPGMELHLIHYSYGVNSTEKGDLSSESTVSRIRTEHFPLTLESARPSHTSQYLCASSDRGRDTGELFFGEGSRLTVL.

This chain uses TRBV2 with TRBJ2-1, with D possibly matching TRBD2 (6 bases). The germline V and J ends were trimmed by 4 bases and 0 bases, with 13 bases remaining between them. CDR1 and CDR2 from the germline V gene are SNHLY and FYNNEI. The CDR3 has 16 residues. Here the CDR3 reads CASSGTIPSSYNEQFF. The DNA of the CDR3 is TGTGCCAGCAGTGGGACTATCCCTAGCTCCTACAATGAGCAGTTCTTC.

V usage is TRBV7-6 and J usage is TRBJ2-7; TRBD1 agrees at 9 bases. V gave up 5 bases and J gave up 1 base; unmatched junction bases: 15. CDR1 SGHVS and CDR2 FNYEAQ come from the germline V gene. The CDR3 is 18 amino acids. This chain's CDR3 is CASSIQGALNRWSYEQYF. CDR3 DNA: TGTGCCAGCAGCATACAGGGGGCGCTAAACCGATGGTCCTACGAGCAGTACTTC.

CDR3 sequence (DNA): TGTGCCAGCAGTTACGCAGATACGCAGTATTTT. Protein: CASSYADTQYF. The gene calls are TRBV6-6 and TRBJ2-3; D is unresolved. CDR3 length: 11 amino acids. Trimming removed 2 bases at V and 4 bases at J, with 1 base between. Per germline, CDR1 MNHNY and CDR2 SVGAGI (reference sequence).

Points on this clone: This sample includes further DNA sequences coding for the same CDR3. The CDR3 spells CASSISGGDYNEQFF. As DNA, the CDR3 is TGTGCCAGTAGTATTTCGGGAGGTGATTACAATGAGCAGTTCTTC. The rearrangement uses TRBV19 and TRBJ2-1; 7 nucleotides align to TRBD2. The CDR3 runs to 15 residues. Trimming removed 3 bases from V and 4 bases from J; junction bases left unmatched: 6. Germline V gene sequence: CDR1 LNHDA, CDR2 SQIVND (reference sequence).

The J gene is TRBJ2-7, the V gene TRBV19; tentative D call: TRBD1 (6 bases). The CDR3 has 14 residues. Trimming stripped 4 bases from V and 3 bases from J, with 13 bases between. From germline, CDR1 is LNHDA and CDR2 SQIVND (reference sequence). Here the CDR3 DNA reads TGTGCCAGTAGTACAGGACAGCGTTTCTACGAGCAGTACTTC. It specifies CASSTGQRFYEQYF.

The chain combines TRBV4-3 with TRBJ2-3; 7 nucleotides line up with TRBD1. V dropped 2 bases and J dropped 6; count of bases not matched to a gene: 14. The CDR3 has 17 residues. CDR1 and CDR2 from the germline V gene are LGHNA and YSLEER. Here the CDR3 DNA reads TGCGCCAGCAGCCAACGAGGGGGCCTAGCTAGCAAGGATACGCAGTATTTT. It codes for CASSQRGGLASKDTQYF.

This clone was seen only once. V and J are TRBV28 and TRBJ1-6, with TRBD1 identical over 8 bases. The ends lost 5 bases at V and 7 bases at J; junction bases unmatched: 10. The CDR3 runs 16 residues. Germline V CDR1 and CDR2: MDHEN, SYDVKM. CDR3: CASSLHRGLNNSPLHF. CDR3 in DNA: TGTGCCAGCAGTCTCCACAGGGGGTTGAACAATTCACCCCTCCACTTT.